A selection of T cell receptor beta chains follows, all from one sample in a study of T cell repertoires in cytomegalovirus infection. TCRdb recomputed calls from the reads with MiXCR, one row per CDR3 protein. The sample yields hundreds of thousands of distinct CDR3 sequences, roughly 30% seen once. The sequenced sample consisted of PBMCs. These receptors were taken from a human donor in good health (CMV status not recorded). Some clones in this sample may be carry-over from other donors' samples. The CDR3 runs from the conserved cysteine through the conserved F or W. The D gene is left open where the match is weak. Clone size appears in some rows only: once, few, many, or a class for an expanded clone.

CDR3aa: CATSRDQQGTYEQYF; CDR3nt: TGTGCCACCAGCAGAGATCAGCAGGGAACCTACGAGCAGTACTTC; v_gene: TRBV15; j_gene: TRBJ2-7; d_gene: NA; abundance: few
CDR3aa: CARRSPSTDTQYF; CDR3nt: TGTGCCAGAAGAAGCCCTAGCACAGATACGCAGTATTTT; v_gene: TRBV2; j_gene: TRBJ2-3; d_gene: NA; abundance: few
CDR3aa: CASRSEVSYNEQFF; CDR3nt: TGTGCCAGTCGGTCCGAGGTCTCCTACAATGAGCAGTTCTTC; v_gene: TRBV27; j_gene: TRBJ2-1; d_gene: NA; abundance: many
CDR3aa: CSSSLGSTRETQHF; CDR3nt: TGTTCCAGCAGTTTAGGTTCCACCCGCGAGACCCAGCATTTT; v_gene: TRBV12-3/TRBV12-4; j_gene: TRBJ1-5; d_gene: NA; abundance: NA
CDR3aa: CDSSSLVADSEQLFF; CDR3nt: TGTGACAGCAGCTCCCTCGTGGCCGATAGCGAACAACTGTTTTTT; v_gene: TRBV7-8; j_gene: TRBJ1-4; d_gene: NA; abundance: NA
CDR3aa: CASSLSSRDRLEQYF; CDR3nt: TGTGCCAGCAGCTTAAGTTCCAGGGACCGGCTCGAGCAGTACTTC; v_gene: TRBV11-2; j_gene: TRBJ2-7; d_gene: NA; abundance: few
CDR3aa: CATSRDRGTSGGSSTDTQYF; CDR3nt: TGTGCCACCAGCAGAGATCGGGGGACTAGCGGGGGCTCTAGCACAGATACGCAGTATTTT; v_gene: TRBV15; j_gene: TRBJ2-3; d_gene: TRBD2; abundance: few
CDR3aa: CASSPERGPGTDTQYF; CDR3nt: TGTGCCAGCTCACCTGAGAGGGGACCGGGCACAGATACGCAGTATTTT; v_gene: TRBV18; j_gene: TRBJ2-3; d_gene: NA; abundance: NA
CDR3aa: CASSYRGFFRNSPLHF; CDR3nt: TGTGCCAGCAGTTACAGGGGTTTCTTTAGGAATTCACCCCTCCACTTT; v_gene: TRBV6-5; j_gene: TRBJ1-6; d_gene: NA; abundance: NA
CDR3aa: CAWNKRGGTGANYGYTF; CDR3nt: TGTGCCTGGAACAAACGGGGCGGGACAGGGGCTAACTATGGCTACACCTTC; v_gene: TRBV30; j_gene: TRBJ1-2; d_gene: TRBD1; abundance: NA
CDR3aa: CASTLASNTEAFF; CDR3nt: TGTGCCAGTACCCTAGCCTCGAACACTGAAGCTTTCTTT; v_gene: TRBV19; j_gene: TRBJ1-1; d_gene: NA; abundance: few
CDR3aa: CASSQDPGSNEQFF; CDR3nt: TGCGCCAGCAGCCAAGATCCCGGTAGCAATGAGCAGTTCTTC; v_gene: TRBV4-3; j_gene: TRBJ2-1; d_gene: NA; abundance: few
CDR3aa: CASSREGSYNSPLHF; CDR3nt: TGTGCCAGCAGCCGGGAGGGGTCCTATAATTCACCCCTCCACTTT; v_gene: TRBV7-6; j_gene: TRBJ1-6; d_gene: NA; abundance: NA
CDR3aa: CASSYVADYNEQFF; CDR3nt: TGTGCCAGCAGTTACGTTGCAGATTACAATGAGCAGTTCTTC; v_gene: TRBV6-2/TRBV6-3; j_gene: TRBJ2-1; d_gene: NA; abundance: few
CDR3aa: CASSQLHGGPYNEQFF; CDR3nt: TGTGCCAGCAGCCAATTGCACGGGGGGCCTTACAATGAGCAGTTCTTC; v_gene: TRBV14; j_gene: TRBJ2-1; d_gene: NA; abundance: NA
CDR3aa: CASSLVDRGTDTQYF; CDR3nt: TGTGCCAGCAGCTTGGTAGACAGGGGCACAGATACGCAGTATTTT; v_gene: TRBV5-4; j_gene: TRBJ2-3; d_gene: TRBD1; abundance: NA
CDR3aa: CATSGVTGGPGELFF; CDR3nt: TGTGCCACCAGTGGCGTAACAGGGGGTCCCGGGGAGCTGTTTTTT; v_gene: TRBV24-1; j_gene: TRBJ2-2; d_gene: TRBD1; abundance: few
CDR3aa: CATCRTANYGYTF; CDR3nt: TGTGCCACCTGCAGGACAGCTAACTATGGCTACACCTTC; v_gene: TRBV6-6; j_gene: TRBJ1-2; d_gene: NA; abundance: few
CDR3aa: CASSPERGNQPQHF; CDR3nt: TGTGCCAGCAGCCCAGAAAGAGGCAATCAGCCCCAGCATTTT; v_gene: TRBV7-9; j_gene: TRBJ1-5; d_gene: NA; abundance: many
CDR3aa: CASSLGVVGNSYKEQFF; CDR3nt: TGTGCCAGCAGCTTAGGAGTAGTAGGTAATTCCTACAAGGAGCAGTTCTTC; v_gene: TRBV7-2; j_gene: TRBJ2-1; d_gene: NA; abundance: NA
CDR3aa: CASSEGGAGRTQYF; CDR3nt: TGTGCCAGCAGCGAGGGTGGCGCCGGGAGGACCCAGTACTTC; v_gene: TRBV7-6; j_gene: TRBJ2-5; d_gene: NA; abundance: few
CDR3aa: CASSLAPIHEQFF; CDR3nt: TGTGCCAGCAGCTTGGCCCCTATCCATGAGCAGTTCTTC; v_gene: TRBV7-6; j_gene: TRBJ2-1; d_gene: NA; abundance: NA
CDR3aa: CASTRTGDTEAFF; CDR3nt: TGTGCCAGCACTCGAACAGGGGACACTGAAGCTTTCTTT; v_gene: TRBV27; j_gene: TRBJ1-1; d_gene: TRBD1; abundance: NA
CDR3aa: CASSPGTTASGTNVLTF; CDR3nt: TGTGCCAGCAGCCCGGGGACGACAGCTTCCGGGACCAACGTCCTGACTTTC; v_gene: TRBV4-2; j_gene: TRBJ2-6; d_gene: NA; abundance: NA
CDR3aa: CASGLQGGGNSPLHF; CDR3nt: TGTGCCAGCGGACTTCAGGGAGGGGGTAATTCACCCCTCCACTTT; v_gene: TRBV7-2; j_gene: TRBJ1-6; d_gene: NA; abundance: many
CDR3aa: CASSPDSSRDTQYF; CDR3nt: TGCGCCAGCAGCCCAGATTCTAGCAGAGATACGCAGTATTTT; v_gene: TRBV4-1; j_gene: TRBJ2-3; d_gene: NA; abundance: many
CDR3aa: CASSLRPAPSSYEQYF; CDR3nt: TGTGCCAGCAGCTTAAGACCCGCTCCGAGCTCCTACGAGCAGTACTTC; v_gene: TRBV7-6; j_gene: TRBJ2-7; d_gene: NA; abundance: many